The rows below give T cell receptor beta chains drawn from one sample of a study of blood T cell repertoires in COVID-19. Clones were sequenced by immunoSEQ multiplex PCR, and TCRdb holds only the in-frame ones, with some missing. This table has hundreds of thousands of clones, over 65% appearing once. Sequenced: peripheral blood. These receptors all stem from a woman older than 75 with acute or convalescent COVID-19. Both conserved end residues are trimmed from each CDR3.

>TRBV6-6|TRBJ1-1
ASSSLGPNTEAF
>TRBV30|TRBJ1-5
AWSGQGGQPQH
>TRBV28|TRBJ2-2
ASSFQGFANTGELF
>TRBV6-1|TRBJ1-2
ASSERRQGGYGYT
>TRBV28|TRBJ1-2
ASSSYRVEGYT
>TRBV5-6|TRBJ1-2
ASSVNRAGYT
>TRBV6-4|TRBJ2-7
ASITPGTSGYEQY
>TRBV6-5|TRBJ1-1
ASSLPGGLNTEAF
>TRBV5-3|TRBJ2-2
ARNDLLAGGVLAELF
>TRBV6-6|TRBJ2-3
ASRRTISTDTQY
>TRBV29-1|TRBJ2-7
SVGLAGEQY
>TRBV29-1|TRBJ1-3
SVESSGNTIY
>TRBV6-6|TRBJ1-5
ASNLEGVPSDPQH
>TRBV5-1|TRBJ2-3
ASSLGTGLGTDTQY
>TRBV9|TRBJ1-1
ASSVGGGVVTEAF
>TRBV5-1|TRBJ1-4
ASSLGSGLGSEKLF
>TRBV27|TRBJ1-3
ASSPGWSGNTIY
>TRBV10-3|TRBJ1-3
AISESGVSGNTIY
>TRBV19|TRBJ1-1
ASSSGWTRGTPTEAF
>TRBV9|TRBJ1-2
ASSMTGFYGYT
>TRBV4-1|TRBJ2-3
ASSQGVAGGFTDTQY
>TRBV5-1|TRBJ2-1
ASSRQGTTPYNEQF
>TRBV5-6|TRBJ1-5
ASSLEFRQANQPQH
>TRBV19|TRBJ2-7
ASSMSGEREQY
>TRBV10-1|TRBJ2-1
ASSERGSRYNEQF
>TRBV2|TRBJ1-2
ASSGQGLDGYT
>TRBV21-1|TRBJ2-2
ASSKVTGHPTGELF
>TRBV29-1|TRBJ1-1
SARRRDTEAF
>TRBV10-1|TRBJ2-1
ASSLMVLGQF
>TRBV7-2|TRBJ2-7
ASSPYSGAGIYEQY
>TRBV5-6|TRBJ2-7
ASSLLQLAYSYEQY
>TRBV6-6|TRBJ2-1
ASSSGGAPYNEQF
>TRBV5-8|TRBJ1-1
ASSLYRGSTEAF
>TRBV5-1|TRBJ2-2
ASSLPSGGPHTGELF
>TRBV6-5|TRBJ2-2
ASSYRRTMPGELF
>TRBV9|TRBJ2-3
ASSYPGGLTDTQY
>TRBV5-1|TRBJ1-1
ASSLWIVGGDTEAF
>TRBV7-3|TRBJ2-3
ASSLNSVSDTQY
>TRBV2|TRBJ2-2
ASSQGARTGELF
>TRBV5-4|TRBJ2-3
ASSLGGGTRTDTQY